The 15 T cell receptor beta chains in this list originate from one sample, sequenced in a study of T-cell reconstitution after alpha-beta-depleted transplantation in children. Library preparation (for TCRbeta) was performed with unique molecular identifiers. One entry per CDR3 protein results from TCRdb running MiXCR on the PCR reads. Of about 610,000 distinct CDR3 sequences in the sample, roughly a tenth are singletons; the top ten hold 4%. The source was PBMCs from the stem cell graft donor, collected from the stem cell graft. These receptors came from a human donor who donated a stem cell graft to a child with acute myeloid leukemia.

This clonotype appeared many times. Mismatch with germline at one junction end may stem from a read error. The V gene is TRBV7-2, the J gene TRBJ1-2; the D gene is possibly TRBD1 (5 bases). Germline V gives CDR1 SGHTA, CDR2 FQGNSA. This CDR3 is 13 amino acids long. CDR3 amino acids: CASSLDSGTTIPF. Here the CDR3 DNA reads TGTGCCAGCAGCTTGGATTCTGGGACGACAATTCCTTTC.

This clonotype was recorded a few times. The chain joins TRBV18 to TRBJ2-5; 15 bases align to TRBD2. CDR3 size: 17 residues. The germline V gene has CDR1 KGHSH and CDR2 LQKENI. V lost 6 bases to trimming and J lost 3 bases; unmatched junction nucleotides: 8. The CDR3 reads CASSAGTSGGKEETQYF. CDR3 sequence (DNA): TGTGCCAGCTCGGCCGGGACTAGCGGGGGGAAAGAAGAGACCCAGTACTTC.

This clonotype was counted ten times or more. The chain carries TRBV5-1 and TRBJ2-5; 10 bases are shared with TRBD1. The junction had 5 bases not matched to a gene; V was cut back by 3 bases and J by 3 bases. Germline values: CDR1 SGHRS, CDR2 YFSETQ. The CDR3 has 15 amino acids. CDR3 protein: CASSSTGTGEETQYF. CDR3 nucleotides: TGCGCCAGCAGCTCGACCGGGACAGGGGAAGAGACCCAGTACTTC.

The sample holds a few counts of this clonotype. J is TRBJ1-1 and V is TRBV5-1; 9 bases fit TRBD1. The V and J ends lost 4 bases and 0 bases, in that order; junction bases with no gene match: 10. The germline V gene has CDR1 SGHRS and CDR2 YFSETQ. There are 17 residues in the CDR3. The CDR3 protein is CASSHRTGGPMNTEAFF. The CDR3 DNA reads TGCGCCAGCAGCCACCGAACAGGGGGCCCCATGAACACTGAAGCTTTCTTT.

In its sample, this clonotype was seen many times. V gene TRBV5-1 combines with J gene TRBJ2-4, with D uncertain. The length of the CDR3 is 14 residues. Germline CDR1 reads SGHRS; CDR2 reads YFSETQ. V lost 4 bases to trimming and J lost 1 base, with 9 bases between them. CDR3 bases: TGCGCCAGCAGCGAGGACGGGGCCAAAAACATTCAGTACTTC. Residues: CASSEDGAKNIQYF.

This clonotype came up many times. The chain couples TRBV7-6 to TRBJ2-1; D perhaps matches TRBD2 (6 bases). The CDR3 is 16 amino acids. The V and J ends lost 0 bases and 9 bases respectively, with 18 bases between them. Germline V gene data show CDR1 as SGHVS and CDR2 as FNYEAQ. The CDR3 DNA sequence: TGTGCCAGCAGCTTAGCTAACTGGAGGAGGGAGAGTGAGCAGTTCTTC. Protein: CASSLANWRRESEQFF.

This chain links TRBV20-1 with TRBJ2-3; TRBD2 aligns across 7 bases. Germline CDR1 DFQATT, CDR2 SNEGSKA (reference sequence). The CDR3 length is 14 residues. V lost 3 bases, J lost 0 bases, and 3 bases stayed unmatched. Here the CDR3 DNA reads TGCAGTGCTAGTGGGCGGGAGAGCACAGATACGCAGTATTTT. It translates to CSASGRESTDTQYF.

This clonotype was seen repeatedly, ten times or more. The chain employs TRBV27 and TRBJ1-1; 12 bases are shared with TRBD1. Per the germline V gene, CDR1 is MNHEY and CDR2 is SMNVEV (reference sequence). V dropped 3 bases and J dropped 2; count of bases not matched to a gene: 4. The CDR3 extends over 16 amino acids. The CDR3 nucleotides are TGTGCCAGCAGTTTCCGGGACAGGGGGCGAAACACTGAAGCTTTCTTT. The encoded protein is CASSFRDRGRNTEAFF.

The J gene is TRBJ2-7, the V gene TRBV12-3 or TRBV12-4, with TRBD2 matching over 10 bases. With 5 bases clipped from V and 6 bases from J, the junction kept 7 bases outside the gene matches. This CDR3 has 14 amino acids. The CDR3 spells CASSNSGRAFEQYF. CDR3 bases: TGTGCCAGCAGTAACAGCGGGAGGGCCTTCGAGCAGTACTTC.

The CDR3 nucleotides are TGCAGCGGACGACTGGCGAACACTGAAGCTTTCTTT. Protein sequence: CSGRLANTEAFF. The rearrangement uses TRBV29-1 and TRBJ1-1; D not certain. Germline values: CDR1 SQVTM, CDR2 ANQGSEA. CDR3 size: 12 residues. With 7 bases removed from V and 1 base from J, the gap between germline ends came to 10 bases.

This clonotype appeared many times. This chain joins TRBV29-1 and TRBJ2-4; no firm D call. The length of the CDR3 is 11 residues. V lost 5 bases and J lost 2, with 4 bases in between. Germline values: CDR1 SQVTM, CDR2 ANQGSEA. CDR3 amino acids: CSVQSKNIQYF. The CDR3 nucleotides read TGCAGCGTTCAGTCCAAAAACATTCAGTACTTC.

The CDR3 loop reads CASSSPTSASTDTQYF. The CDR3, as DNA: TGTGCCAGCAGTTCTCCGACTAGCGCTAGCACAGATACGCAGTATTTT. The rearrangement uses TRBV28 and TRBJ2-3, with 8 bases that match TRBD2. In germline, CDR1 is MDHEN, CDR2 SYDVKM. The CDR3 length is 16 residues. With V trimmed by 4 bases and J by 0 bases, 6 bases remained unmatched.

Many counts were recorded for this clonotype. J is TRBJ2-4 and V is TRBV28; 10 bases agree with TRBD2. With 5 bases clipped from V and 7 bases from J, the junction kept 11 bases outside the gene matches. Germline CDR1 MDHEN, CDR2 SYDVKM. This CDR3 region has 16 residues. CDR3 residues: CASSPGTSAHANIQYF. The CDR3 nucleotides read TGTGCCAGCAGTCCCGGGACTAGCGCCCACGCCAACATTCAGTACTTC.

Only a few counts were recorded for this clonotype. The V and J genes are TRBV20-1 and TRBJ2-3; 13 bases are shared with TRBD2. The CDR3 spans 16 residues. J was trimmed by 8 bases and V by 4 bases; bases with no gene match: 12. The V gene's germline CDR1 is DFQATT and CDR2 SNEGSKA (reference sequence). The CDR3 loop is CSANQLAGGVGGTQYF. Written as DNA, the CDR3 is TGCAGTGCTAACCAACTAGCGGGAGGGGTAGGCGGTACGCAGTATTTT.

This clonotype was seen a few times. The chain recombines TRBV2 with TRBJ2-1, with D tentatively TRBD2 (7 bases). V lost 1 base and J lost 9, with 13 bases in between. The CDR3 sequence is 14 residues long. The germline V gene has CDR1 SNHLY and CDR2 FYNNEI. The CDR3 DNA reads TGTGCCAGCAGTGAAGTCCACGGGGGGCTTGAGCAGTTCTTC. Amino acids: CASSEVHGGLEQFF.